This T cell receptor (beta chain) appears in the sequencing data of a study of identical twins. Whole-study findings and limits: Monozygotic twins shared more out-of-frame TCR alpha than recombination models predicted. Twin pairs' shared out-of-frame alpha sequences were enriched in low generation probability.

The sample holds many counts of this clonotype. Its matching antigen is unknown. Between the trimmed V and J ends, which lost 6 bases and 7 bases, there was a span of 7 bases. The CDR3 spans 10 residues. Germline-derived CDR1 and CDR2 are SQVTM and ANQGSEA. Each CDR3 protein is one row after TCRdb ran MiXCR on the 5' RACE reads. Altogether about 500,000 distinct CDR3 sequences are present, more than 13% being singletons, with the ten largest covering more than 0.8%. The same specimen was also included in a second study, on yellow fever vaccine responses in identical twins.

The chain has TRBV29-1 and TRBJ2-1, with TRBD2 as a possible D gene (5 bases). The sequence came from a woman aged 18-29 years in good health. Sample: CD4+ T cells sorted from blood. The CDR3 reads CSVGGNEQFF. As DNA, the CDR3 is TGCAGCGTAGGCGGGAATGAGCAGTTCTTC.